This T cell receptor (beta chain) was identified in a study of radiotherapy plus CTLA-4 blockade in lung cancer. Receiving focal radiation plus CTLA-4 blockade with ipilimumab were patients who had chemo-refractory metastatic non-small-cell lung cancer. V was cut by 1 base and J by 2 bases, with 9 bases left in between. Germline V gene sequence: CDR1 MDHEN, CDR2 SYDVKM. The CDR3 sequence is 14 residues long. The repertoire was sequenced with immunoSEQ multiplex PCR; TCRdb's copy has only in-frame clones and lacks some. The sample includes roughly 98,000 clones, approximately 78% seen only once; the top ten take roughly 3.5%.

The genes are TRBV28 and TRBJ2-7, with D maybe TRBD2 (5 bases). This receptor was taken from a human donor with non-small cell lung cancer who had a partial response to radiotherapy plus ipilimumab. This specimen was peripheral blood, taken from a patient treated with radiotherapy plus ipilimumab. CDR3 region: CASSLSRTPYEQYF. DNA for the CDR3: TGTGCCAGCAGTTTATCCAGGACTCCCTACGAGCAGTACTTC.